Presented here are 4 T cell receptor beta chains from one specimen sequenced in a study of Ad26.COV2.S vaccination and SARS-CoV-2 variants (dated by TCRdb to the early 2020s). Libraries were prepared through the immunoSEQ multiplex PCR assay. As stored in TCRdb, this immuneACCESS dataset retains in-frame rearrangements with V and J assigned. A fraction of the clones does not appear; measured against another copy, unresolved V genes explain less than half of the discrepancy, and the remainder lacks a known reason. For this sample there are about 410,000 clones; about nine tenths appear just once. Of the sample, more than 3% falls within the top ten clones. The treatment or condition label corresponds to: approximately 18 received Ad26.COV2.S at low or high dose, single or two shots; five or six received placebo; per-sample allocation not given. For vaccine and placebo recipients, repertoires were sequenced using samples collected on day 63 after the first injection.

The material sequenced was peripheral blood, taken in a trial of Ad26.COV2.S vaccine versus placebo. These receptors all stem from a person aged 18-65 years who received the Ad26.COV2.S COVID-19 vaccine or a placebo.

This chain links TRBV5-1 with TRBJ2-6; weak D call: TRBD1 (6 bases). Germline assignment: CDR1 SGHRS and CDR2 YFSETQ. The CDR3 totals 15 residues. V was trimmed by 3 bases and J by 2 bases, leaving 9 bases between them. This CDR3 is CASSSGTPGANVLTF. DNA for the CDR3: TGCGCCAGCAGCTCCGGGACACCTGGGGCCAACGTCCTGACTTTC. Using reference TRBV5-1 and TRBJ2-6 for the parts outside the CDR3, the full variable domain is KAGVTQTPRYLIKTRGQQVTLSCSPISGHRSVSWYQQTPGQGLQFLFEYFSETQRNKGNFPGRFSGRQFSNSRSEMNVSTLELGDSALYLCASSSGTPGANVLTFGAGSRLTVL.

In this sample, this clone turned up once. V usage is TRBV7-6 and J usage is TRBJ1-1; 7 bases are shared with TRBD1. The CDR3 loop spans 15 amino acids. Germline-derived CDR1 and CDR2 are SGHVS and FNYEAQ. After removal of 5 bases from V and 7 bases from J, the junction contained 13 bases not matched to a gene. The CDR3 reads CASSPPEGALYEAFF. The CDR3, as DNA: TGTGCCAGCAGCCCCCCAGAGGGGGCCCTATATGAAGCTTTCTTT.

This clone is a singleton in its sample. CDR3 DNA: TGTGCCAGCAGTGAAGCGGTGGCAGGGGGCAAAAATGAGCAGTTCTTC. It is translated as CASSEAVAGGKNEQFF. V gene TRBV6-1 combines with J gene TRBJ2-1; 8 bases fit TRBD1. Looked up from germline, CDR1 is MNHNS and CDR2 is SASEGT. The ends lost 0 bases at V and 7 bases at J; junction bases unmatched: 8. The CDR3 extends over 16 amino acids.

J is TRBJ1-2 and V is TRBV5-1, with TRBD1 identical over 10 bases. CDR3 length: 14 residues. The trim removed 0 bases at V and 8 bases at J, leaving 4 bases unmatched. Germline V CDR1 and CDR2: SGHRS, YFSETQ. The CDR3 here is CASSLAGQGEGYTF. The CDR3 region has the DNA TGCGCCAGCAGCTTGGCCGGACAGGGGGAGGGCTACACCTTC.